The 23 T cell receptor beta chains listed next were all sequenced from one sample in a study of blood T cell repertoires in COVID-19. The protocol was immunoSEQ multiplex PCR, while the TCRdb copy is restricted to in-frame clones and leaves out a portion. In the table there are under 200,000 clones, about three quarters of which are singletons. Material: peripheral blood. Source of these receptors: a man between 60 and 75 years old with acute or convalescent COVID-19.

This clone appeared once. The chain has TRBV7-2 and TRBJ2-3; TRBD2 agrees at 9 bases. The CDR3 covers 15 residues. Trimming took 5 bases from V and 5 from J; bases not matched to a gene: 8. Germline V gene sequence: CDR1 SGHTA, CDR2 FQGNSA. This CDR3 is CASSLSGGAGDTQYF. In nucleotides, the CDR3 is TGTGCCAGCAGCCTTAGCGGGGGAGCTGGAGATACGCAGTATTTT.

The rearrangement joins TRBV7-9 to TRBJ1-1, with D unclear. Germline V gene lookup returns CDR1 SEHNR and CDR2 FQNEAQ (reference sequence). CDR3 length: 14 residues. Trimming took off 1 base at V and 0 bases at J, with 6 bases between the two ends. Written as DNA, the CDR3 is TGTGCCAGCAGCTTAGGGAGCATGAACACTGAAGCTTTCTTT. The encoded protein is CASSLGSMNTEAFF.

This clone was observed a few times. The chain recombines TRBV5-8 with TRBJ1-1, with TRBD1 matching 8 bases. Germline loops: CDR1 SGHTS, CDR2 YDEGEE. This CDR3 region has 15 residues. V shed 5 bases and J 0 bases; nucleotides not matched to a gene: 6. The DNA for the CDR3 is TGTGCCAGCAGGAGGACAGGGATGATGAACACTGAAGCTTTCTTT. This encodes CASRRTGMMNTEAFF.

This clone was counted a few times. The gene calls are TRBV2 and TRBJ2-7, with TRBD2 as a possible D gene (6 bases). Trimming cost V 7 bases and J 7 bases, with 17 bases left between them. This CDR3 contains 13 residues. CDR1 and CDR2 (germline): SNHLY, FYNNEI. CDR3 bases: TGTGCCAGCAAGGGAGGTGGCCGGGGGGAGCAGTACTTC. Translating it yields CASKGGGRGEQYF.

CDR3 region: CASSEAGTDFSGANVLTF. CDR3 sequence (DNA): TGTGCCAGCAGTGAAGCCGGGACAGACTTTTCTGGGGCCAACGTCCTGACTTTC. The chain carries TRBV6-1 and TRBJ2-6; 7 bases map to TRBD1. Germline CDR1 reads MNHNS; CDR2 reads SASEGT. The trim removed 0 bases at V and 1 base at J, leaving 6 bases unmatched. The length of the CDR3 is 18 residues.

The chain couples TRBV4-1 to TRBJ2-7; the match to TRBD1 covers 10 bases. The CDR3 consists of 14 residues. CDR1 is MGHRA and CDR2 is YSYEKL in the germline V gene. Trimming removed 6 bases from V and 2 bases from J; junction bases left unmatched: 4. The CDR3 protein is CASSLGQGAYEQYF. CDR3 nucleotide sequence: TGCGCCAGCAGTCTCGGACAGGGGGCCTACGAGCAGTACTTC.

V and J are TRBV4-2 and TRBJ2-4; TRBD2 might be the D (6 bases). Germline V gene lookup returns CDR1 LGHNA and CDR2 YNFKEQ. Trimming took off 1 base at V and 0 bases at J, with 22 bases between the two ends. CDR3 length: 20 amino acids. CDR3 sequence: CASSQVAAGGENVAKNIQYF. CDR3 DNA sequence: TGTGCCAGCAGCCAAGTAGCGGCAGGAGGGGAGAATGTAGCCAAAAACATTCAGTACTTC.

The chain carries TRBV19 and TRBJ1-1; the match to TRBD1 covers 10 bases. From germline, CDR1 is LNHDA and CDR2 SQIVND (reference sequence). The CDR3 has 14 amino acids. Trimming cost V 6 bases and J 0 bases; bases outside gene matches: 1. The DNA for the CDR3 is TGTGCCAGTAGAGGGACAGGGGTGAACACTGAAGCTTTCTTT. This codes for CASRGTGVNTEAFF.

The chain uses TRBV5-1 and TRBJ1-1, with D possibly matching TRBD1 (6 bases). CDR1 SGHRS and CDR2 YFSETQ come from the germline V gene. V was shortened by 0 bases and J by 1 base, with 16 bases between the two germline ends. The length of the CDR3 is 17 residues. The DNA of the CDR3 is TGCGCCAGCAGCTTGGCGGCAGGGGCTGCCTCGAACACTGAAGCTTTCTTT. It is translated as CASSLAAGAASNTEAFF.

The rearrangement uses TRBV5-1 and TRBJ2-5, with TRBD1 matching over 9 bases. Germline-derived CDR1 and CDR2 are SGHRS and YFSETQ. V lost 2 bases to trimming and J lost 5 bases; unmatched junction nucleotides: 7. This CDR3 is 15 amino acids long. The CDR3 loop reads CASSFRDREGETQYF. The CDR3 DNA is TGCGCCAGCAGCTTCCGGGACAGGGAAGGCGAGACCCAGTACTTC. The full variable domain, with the rest looked up from reference TRBV5-1 and TRBJ2-5, is KAGVTQTPRYLIKTRGQQVTLSCSPISGHRSVSWYQQTPGQGLQFLFEYFSETQRNKGNFPGRFSGRQFSNSRSEMNVSTLELGDSALYLCASSFRDREGETQYFGPGTRLLVL.

The chain uses TRBV6-1 and TRBJ2-1; maybe TRBD1 (6 bases). The CDR3 length is 14 residues. Germline CDR1 and CDR2: MNHNS and SASEGT. With 0 bases removed from V and 8 bases from J, the gap between germline ends came to 11 bases. CDR3 amino acids: CASSEASWGHEQFF. The DNA of the CDR3 is TGTGCCAGCAGTGAAGCTAGTTGGGGGCATGAGCAGTTCTTC.

This clone has only a few counts. The genes are TRBV6-2 or TRBV6-3 and TRBJ1-1; D is perhaps TRBD1 (6 bases). CDR3 length equals 14 residues. Trimming shortened V by 2 bases and J by 4 bases, and 11 bases separated the two germline ends. Germline V lookup: CDR1 MNHEY, CDR2 SVGEGT. CDR3 nucleotide sequence: TGTGCCAGCAGTTACGAAGGGGGGGGCACTGAAGCTTTCTTT. Translated: CASSYEGGGTEAFF.

This clone was seen a single time. The chain recombines TRBV12-3 or TRBV12-4 with TRBJ1-6; D remains unclear. The CDR3 length is 13 residues. Between the trimmed V and J ends, which lost 3 bases and 9 bases, there was a span of 9 bases. The CDR3 spells CASSLPPGSPLHF. The CDR3 DNA reads as TGTGCCAGCAGTTTGCCCCCCGGTTCACCCCTCCACTTT.

This rearrangement joins TRBV15 to TRBJ2-1, with TRBD2 matching 11 bases. CDR1 and CDR2 (germline): LNHNV, YYDKDF (reference sequence). Trimming cost V 5 bases and J 0 bases; bases outside gene matches: 9. This CDR3 has 18 residues. The CDR3 protein is CATSQLAGASSSYNEQFF. The CDR3 DNA sequence: TGTGCCACCAGCCAACTAGCGGGGGCCTCTAGCTCCTACAATGAGCAGTTCTTC.

This clone came up a few times. The V gene is TRBV11-1, the J gene TRBJ2-5; 11 nucleotides agree with TRBD2. This CDR3 is 16 amino acids long. The V gene's germline CDR1 is SGHAT and CDR2 FQDESV (reference sequence). V gave up 5 bases and J gave up 2 bases; unmatched junction bases: 7. This CDR3 is CASSPGLAAYQETQYF. The CDR3 coding sequence is TGTGCCAGCAGCCCGGGACTAGCGGCTTATCAAGAGACCCAGTACTTC.

This chain joins TRBV29-1 and TRBJ1-1; D possibly corresponds to TRBD1 (5 bases). This CDR3 contains 13 residues. V was pared by 7 bases and J by 4 bases, with 16 bases between. Germline loops: CDR1 SQVTM, CDR2 ANQGSEA. The CDR3 DNA reads TGCAGCGGGACGCCCCCAGGGCGCACTGAAGCTTTCTTT. It is translated as CSGTPPGRTEAFF.

The chain is built from TRBV3-1 (or the pseudogene TRBV3-2) and TRBJ1-2; 9 nucleotides line up with TRBD1. Trimming cost V 1 base and J 8 bases; bases outside gene matches: 2. Germline V gene sequence: CDR1 LGHDT, CDR2 YNNKEL (reference sequence). This CDR3 contains 13 residues. CDR3 sequence (DNA): TGTGCCAGCAGCCAAGGACAGGGGGACGGCTACACCTTC. Protein product: CASSQGQGDGYTF.

The rearrangement joins TRBV2 to TRBJ2-1; D gene uncertain. Germline V gene lookup returns CDR1 SNHLY and CDR2 FYNNEI. Trimming pared 5 bases from V and 0 bases from J, leaving 5 bases between. CDR3 length: 13 amino acids. CDR3: CASSWSSYNEQFF. CDR3 DNA sequence: TGTGCCAGCAGTTGGAGCTCCTACAATGAGCAGTTCTTC.

This rearrangement joins TRBV18 to TRBJ1-1, with D maybe TRBD1 (6 bases). This CDR3 spans 15 amino acids. The ends were cut back, 5 bases at V and 1 base at J, with 14 bases in the middle. Germline V lookup: CDR1 KGHSH, CDR2 LQKENI. The CDR3 region has the DNA TGTGCCAGCTCATCCTCACAGGGCGGGAACACTGAAGCTTTCTTT. Protein sequence: CASSSSQGGNTEAFF.

This chain joins TRBV5-1 and TRBJ2-1; 10 bases map to TRBD2. This CDR3 is 15 amino acids long. With 2 bases clipped from V and 9 bases from J, the junction kept 8 bases outside the gene matches. The germline V gene encodes CDR1 SGHRS and CDR2 YFSETQ. The DNA for the CDR3 is TGCGCCAGCAGCTTTTTAGCGGGGGGTTTCACTGAGCAGTTCTTC. Translated, it gives CASSFLAGGFTEQFF.

The V gene is TRBV10-3, the J gene TRBJ1-1, with a weak D call TRBD1 (6 bases). This CDR3 has 14 residues. The germline V gene has CDR1 ENHRY and CDR2 SYGVKD. V was trimmed by 2 bases and J by 6 bases, leaving 13 bases between them. The CDR3 protein is CAISERGAGAEAFF. CDR3 nucleotide sequence: TGTGCCATCAGTGAGAGGGGGGCGGGGGCTGAAGCTTTCTTT.

The rearrangement links TRBV6-5 to TRBJ2-7, with 7 nucleotides matching TRBD1. V was clipped by 9 bases and J by 5 bases; unmatched bases: 4. The CDR3 runs to 11 residues. Looked up from germline, CDR1 is MNHEY and CDR2 is SVGAGI. The CDR3 sequence: CASRQGDEQYF. CDR3 bases: TGTGCCAGTCGCCAGGGGGACGAGCAGTACTTC.

The chain joins TRBV12-3 or TRBV12-4 to TRBJ2-7; a possible D gene is TRBD2 (6 bases). V gave up 6 bases and J gave up 5 bases, with 14 bases separating them. CDR3 length: 13 amino acids. The DNA of the CDR3 is TGTGCCAGCAGGCCCACGGGGGTTCACGAGCAGTACTTC. This sequence encodes CASRPTGVHEQYF.